The 22 T cell receptor beta chains below were found in one sample sequenced in a study of T cells in Graves' hyperthyroidism and ophthalmopathy (dated by TCRdb to between 2018 and 2020). The library was built by means of multiplex PCR. Sequencing was performed on an Illumina HiSeq 2000. The TCR beta CDR3 regions were amplified from RNA transcripts. The TCR CDR3 was subjected to a first round of RT-PCR using the HTBI primer set and the Qiagen OneStep RT-PCR kit. TCRdb cleaned the public reads at Q25 with fastp, built clones with MiXCR and kept in-frame beta chains. Identical CDR3 protein sequences are pooled into one entry, listed with their most common genes and DNA. For this sample there are around 600,000 distinct CDR3 sequences; approximately 14% appear just once. The ten largest clonotypes hold roughly an eighth of the sample. Specimen: blood. The origin of the receptors is a woman between 50 and 59 years old with Graves' ophthalmopathy.

This clonotype was seen a handful of times. This chain connects TRBV6-1 to TRBJ1-6; D unclear. The CDR3 is made up of 16 amino acids. Trimming pared 5 bases from V and 9 bases from J, leaving 20 bases between. CDR1 and CDR2 (germline): MNHNS, SASEGT. CDR3 loop: CASSRRDIYWTSPLHF. The CDR3 nucleotides read TGTGCCAGCAGTAGGAGAGACATATATTGGACTTCACCCCTCCACTTT.

This clonotype was observed a handful of times. The genes are TRBV4-1 and TRBJ2-4, with TRBD1 matching over 7 bases. V was clipped by 1 base and J by 6 bases; unmatched bases: 9. This CDR3 has 16 amino acids. Germline CDR1 reads MGHRA; CDR2 reads YSYEKL. This CDR3 is CASSQGLGGPTNIQYF. In DNA form, the CDR3 reads TGCGCCAGCAGCCAAGGTTTAGGGGGCCCTACAAACATTCAGTACTTC.

There are many counts of this clonotype. The chain employs TRBV20-1 and TRBJ2-5, with TRBD2 identical over 8 bases. Germline CDR1 reads DFQATT; CDR2 reads SNEGSKA (reference sequence). CDR3 length: 14 amino acids. With V trimmed by 3 bases and J by 5 bases, 8 bases remained unmatched. The CDR3 nucleotides are TGCAGTGCTAGTCCCAGCGGGAGTTGGGAGACCCAGTACTTC. Its protein product is CSASPSGSWETQYF.

This chain connects TRBV19 to TRBJ2-2, with 7 nucleotides matching TRBD2. CDR3 length: 17 residues. Germline V gene data show CDR1 as LNHDA and CDR2 as SQIVND (reference sequence). V was pared by 10 bases and J by 3 bases, with 17 bases of the junction left unmatched. The DNA of the CDR3 is TGTGCCAACGACTGGGCAGGGAGGGACCAACACACCGGGGAGCTGTTTTTT. It encodes CANDWAGRDQHTGELFF.

This clonotype was counted at least ten times. The chain is built from TRBV12-3 or TRBV12-4 and TRBJ2-5, with D maybe TRBD1 (5 bases). The CDR3 sequence is 17 residues long. Trimming took off 1 base at V and 2 bases at J, with 17 bases between the two ends. CDR3 residues: CASSLGGSRASQETQYF. The CDR3 bases are TGTGCCAGCAGTTTAGGGGGCAGCAGGGCTTCTCAAGAGACCCAGTACTTC.

Many counts were recorded for this clonotype. The chain carries TRBV5-1 and TRBJ1-2; D call uncertain. This CDR3 has 13 amino acids. Between the trimmed V and J ends, which lost 4 bases and 6 bases, there was a span of 13 bases. The germline V gene has CDR1 SGHRS and CDR2 YFSETQ. Here the CDR3 reads CASSPPEPNGYTF. As DNA, the CDR3 is TGCGCCAGCAGCCCGCCGGAGCCCAATGGCTACACCTTC.

The V and J genes are TRBV4-3 and TRBJ2-7; TRBD2 agrees at 11 bases. The ends lost 3 bases at V and 6 bases at J; junction bases unmatched: 10. This CDR3 spans 16 amino acids. Germline V gene sequence: CDR1 LGHNA, CDR2 YSLEER. CDR3 sequence reads: CASSQDPTSGRTEQYF. The CDR3 DNA reads TGCGCCAGCAGCCAGGACCCTACTAGCGGGAGAACCGAGCAGTACTTC.

This clonotype was detected a few times. The chain recombines TRBV12-3 or TRBV12-4 with TRBJ1-5; D unclear. CDR3 length equals 15 residues. V was cut by 3 bases and J by 7 bases, with 16 bases left in between. The CDR3 loop reads CASSFRPPKGQPQHF. CDR3 nucleotide sequence: TGTGCCAGCAGTTTCCGGCCCCCCAAGGGCCAGCCCCAGCATTTT.

The sample holds many counts of this clonotype. The chain joins TRBV20-1 to TRBJ2-1; 8 bases align to TRBD1. This CDR3 comprises 15 residues. The germline CDR1 and CDR2 sequences are DFQATT and SNEGSKA (reference sequence). V gave up 2 bases and J gave up 6 bases; unmatched junction bases: 9. CDR3 nucleotides: TGCAGTGCTAGACCCGGACAGGGTTATGGCAATGAGCAGTTCTTC. Translating gives CSARPGQGYGNEQFF.

This chain links TRBV3-2 with TRBJ2-7. TRBV3-2 constitutes a pseudogene. The CDR3 extends over 12 amino acids. The DNA for the CDR3 is TGTGCCAGCAGCCAGGCGGAGAACGAGCAGTACTTC. Translated, it gives CASSQAENEQYF.

The table lists this clonotype with many counts. The rearrangement joins TRBV18 to TRBJ1-2; D unresolved. V was cut by 0 bases and J by 7 bases, with 15 bases left in between. CDR3 size: 15 residues. Germline lookup yields CDR1 KGHSH and CDR2 LQKENI. The CDR3 loop is CASSPPTNSVGGYTF. CDR3 coding DNA: TGTGCCAGCTCACCACCGACAAATTCGGTTGGTGGCTACACCTTC.

This clonotype occurred a few times. The J gene is TRBJ2-7, the V gene TRBV7-6; 8 bases fit TRBD1. This CDR3 is built from 16 residues. The ends lost 5 bases at V and 4 bases at J; junction bases unmatched: 13. Per germline, CDR1 SGHVS and CDR2 FNYEAQ. CDR3 nucleotide sequence: TGTGCCAGCAGCCCGGGGTCCGGACAGGGAGGTTACGAGCAGTACTTC. It translates to CASSPGSGQGGYEQYF.

This clonotype was seen many times. The V call is TRBV28, the J call TRBJ2-1; 13 nucleotides align to TRBD2. The germline CDR1 and CDR2 sequences are MDHEN and SYDVKM. The CDR3 is 16 amino acids. The trim removed 5 bases at V and 4 bases at J, leaving 5 bases unmatched. The CDR3 is CASSTGLAGIYNEQFF. For the CDR3, the DNA is TGTGCCAGCAGTACGGGACTAGCGGGAATTTACAATGAGCAGTTCTTC.

This clonotype was observed once. The chain carries TRBV2 and TRBJ2-1; D could derive from TRBD1 or TRBD2 (7 bases each). The V gene's germline CDR1 is SNHLY and CDR2 FYNNEI. The length of the CDR3 is 17 residues. Trimming left V 4 bases short and J 3 bases short, with 19 bases between. The CDR3, as DNA: TGTGCCAGCAGTGGCCAGGGGGGGGGACACCTCTACAATGAGCAGTTCTTC. This encodes CASSGQGGGHLYNEQFF.

This sequence joins TRBV6-2 or TRBV6-3 and TRBJ2-3; D not resolved. The V end lost 9 bases, the J end lost 2 bases, and 12 bases lay between the germline ends. Germline V gives CDR1 MNHEY, CDR2 SVGEGT. CDR3 size: 13 residues. The CDR3 sequence: CASRLSLTDTQYF. As DNA, the CDR3 is TGTGCCAGTCGCCTCTCGCTCACAGATACGCAGTATTTT.

Only a few counts were recorded for this clonotype. The chain is built from TRBV30 and TRBJ1-2; tentatively, D is TRBD1 (5 bases). In germline, CDR1 is GTSNPN, CDR2 SVGIG (reference sequence). The CDR3 sequence is 16 residues long. V was pared by 0 bases and J by 4 bases, with 18 bases between. Here the CDR3 reads CAWSVFLIQGSYGYTF. The CDR3 DNA reads TGTGCCTGGAGTGTATTCCTTATCCAGGGAAGCTATGGCTACACCTTC.

The sample holds many counts of this clonotype. The chain is built from TRBV20-1 and TRBJ2-3; 8 bases agree with TRBD1. Germline-derived CDR1 and CDR2 are DFQATT and SNEGSKA (reference sequence). The CDR3 has 15 amino acids. V lost 3 bases, J lost 0 bases, and 5 bases stayed unmatched. Written as DNA, the CDR3 is TGCAGTGCTAGTGAACGACAGGGGAGCACAGATACGCAGTATTTT. It translates to CSASERQGSTDTQYF.

The genes are TRBV7-9 and TRBJ2-6, with a possible D match to TRBD2 (6 bases). Germline loops: CDR1 SEHNR, CDR2 FQNEAQ (reference sequence). The CDR3 covers 18 residues. Trimming took 5 bases from V and 0 from J, leaving 17 bases between them. CDR3 region: CASSPPGALASGANVLTF. CDR3 bases: TGTGCCAGCAGCCCCCCGGGAGCCCTAGCCTCTGGGGCCAACGTCCTGACTTTC.

This clonotype occurred many times. V usage is TRBV3-1 and J usage is TRBJ2-7; TRBD1 aligns across 9 bases. V shed 0 bases, J shed 5 bases, and the junction held 14 bases outside the gene matches. CDR3 length: 18 residues. Germline V gives CDR1 LGHDT, CDR2 YNNKEL (reference sequence). The CDR3 region is CASSQDPPSGTGSHEQYF. The CDR3 region has the DNA TGTGCCAGCAGCCAAGATCCACCCTCCGGGACAGGGAGCCACGAGCAGTACTTC.

This clonotype was detected many times. The genes are TRBV5-1 and TRBJ2-1; the D is unclear. CDR1 and CDR2 from the germline V gene are SGHRS and YFSETQ. Trimming took off 4 bases at V and 2 bases at J, with 16 bases between the two ends. This CDR3 contains 16 residues. The DNA of the CDR3 is TGCGCCAGCAGCGTCGACCAGTCCTCTACCTACAATGAGCAGTTCTTC. Protein product: CASSVDQSSTYNEQFF.

This clonotype was counted many times. The chain carries TRBV12-3 or TRBV12-4 and TRBJ2-1; 12 bases fit TRBD2. The length of the CDR3 is 16 residues. J gave up 10 bases and V 7 bases, and 14 bases lay outside the gene matches. The CDR3 bases are TGTGCCAGCAAACAAATCGCGGGACTAGCGGGCGGGGAGCAGTTCTTC. Its protein product is CASKQIAGLAGGEQFF.

This clonotype was observed at least ten times. The chain combines TRBV5-1 with TRBJ2-7; 7 nucleotides line up with TRBD2. Trimming cost V 4 bases and J 0 bases; bases outside gene matches: 4. The CDR3 is 14 residues long. Germline V gives CDR1 SGHRS, CDR2 YFSETQ. Written as DNA, the CDR3 is TGCGCCAGCAGCGACCCTAGCGGCTCCTACGAGCAGTACTTC. This codes for CASSDPSGSYEQYF.